A selection of T cell receptor beta chains follows, all from one sample in a study of cytomegalovirus exposure and HLA in healthy donors. Only in-frame clones appear in the TCRdb table, and some are missing; sequencing was by immunoSEQ multiplex PCR. The data show tens of thousands of clones, more than 55% seen once. The sequenced sample was PBMCs. The receptors were gathered from a woman between 45 and 60 years old in good health and CMV-seropositive. Both conserved end residues are trimmed from each CDR3. Size tells how often a clone was seen (once, few, many) or the class of an expanded clone, and some rows leave it out.

CDR3 protein: ASSSGLEVDTQY
J gene: TRBJ2-3
clone size: -
V gene: TRBV7-2

CDR3 protein: ASSRSAGTRNEQF
J gene: TRBJ2-1
clone size: -
V gene: TRBV7-2

CDR3 protein: ASTRWTGNEKLF
J gene: TRBJ1-4
clone size: -
V gene: TRBV2

CDR3 protein: ASSTAPSGGLNEQF
J gene: TRBJ2-1
clone size: -
V gene: TRBV5-1

CDR3 protein: ASSRDWETDTQY
J gene: TRBJ2-3
clone size: few
V gene: TRBV19

CDR3 protein: ASSEGQMNTEAF
J gene: TRBJ1-1
clone size: -
V gene: TRBV25-1

CDR3 protein: ASSIETGQILNTEAF
J gene: TRBJ1-1
clone size: few
V gene: TRBV19

CDR3 protein: ASSLTPPWEQGASGANVLT
J gene: TRBJ2-6
clone size: -
V gene: TRBV27

CDR3 protein: SVEGQSSYEQY
J gene: TRBJ2-7
clone size: once
V gene: TRBV29-1

CDR3 protein: ASSKRGSRETQY
J gene: TRBJ2-5
clone size: -
V gene: TRBV21-1

CDR3 protein: ASSLLGGEQY
J gene: TRBJ2-7
clone size: -
V gene: TRBV7-9

CDR3 protein: ASRGTGPRDTQY
J gene: TRBJ2-3
clone size: few
V gene: TRBV6-1

CDR3 protein: AISWAGNTEAF
J gene: TRBJ1-1
clone size: -
V gene: TRBV10-3

CDR3 protein: ASSLEEGGIDEQY
J gene: TRBJ2-7
clone size: -
V gene: TRBV5-1

CDR3 protein: ASSLVPGQLREQY
J gene: TRBJ2-7
clone size: medium-sized
V gene: TRBV5-6

CDR3 protein: ASSVALGQNSGNTIY
J gene: TRBJ1-3
clone size: few
V gene: TRBV9

CDR3 protein: ASSSPHEGSPEKLF
J gene: TRBJ1-4
clone size: few
V gene: TRBV7-9

CDR3 protein: ASSESASGTYNEQF
J gene: TRBJ2-1
clone size: -
V gene: TRBV2

CDR3 protein: ASSPGRVPYNEQF
J gene: TRBJ2-1
clone size: -
V gene: TRBV7-9

CDR3 protein: ASSPLENTEAF
J gene: TRBJ1-1
clone size: few
V gene: TRBV7-2

CDR3 protein: ASRTRYTEAF
J gene: TRBJ1-1
clone size: -
V gene: TRBV6-1

CDR3 protein: ASSLDSTSETQY
J gene: TRBJ2-5
clone size: -
V gene: TRBV11-3

CDR3 protein: ASSLGQQGAGDTQY
J gene: TRBJ2-3
clone size: -
V gene: TRBV7-6

CDR3 protein: ASSSDSTYGYT
J gene: TRBJ1-2
clone size: -
V gene: TRBV2

CDR3 protein: ASSQVTGETYEQY
J gene: TRBJ2-7
clone size: few
V gene: TRBV4-1

CDR3 protein: ASSQGNYGSAEAF
J gene: TRBJ1-1
clone size: -
V gene: TRBV6-5

CDR3 protein: ASSLGQIFYEQY
J gene: TRBJ2-7
clone size: -
V gene: TRBV11-2

CDR3 protein: ASSDGGNLRNQPQH
J gene: TRBJ1-5
clone size: -
V gene: TRBV2

CDR3 protein: ASSSRGSSGNTIY
J gene: TRBJ1-3
clone size: -
V gene: TRBV5-1

CDR3 protein: ASSEADSRVEKLF
J gene: TRBJ1-4
clone size: -
V gene: TRBV2

CDR3 protein: ASSIAWDSADYGYT
J gene: TRBJ1-2
clone size: -
V gene: TRBV19

CDR3 protein: ASSLAGTGDNSPLH
J gene: TRBJ1-6
clone size: few
V gene: TRBV5-1

CDR3 protein: AWAYHREAF
J gene: TRBJ1-1
clone size: -
V gene: TRBV30

CDR3 protein: ASILLANTGELF
J gene: TRBJ2-2
clone size: -
V gene: TRBV6-1

CDR3 protein: ASSHRNTEAF
J gene: TRBJ1-1
clone size: -
V gene: TRBV18

CDR3 protein: ASSLGSLETQY
J gene: TRBJ2-5
clone size: -
V gene: TRBV7-6

CDR3 protein: ASSFGSDSPLH
J gene: TRBJ1-6
clone size: -
V gene: TRBV5-1

CDR3 protein: ASKRDSWNTEAF
J gene: TRBJ1-1
clone size: -
V gene: TRBV2

CDR3 protein: ASSQGTDPEAF
J gene: TRBJ1-1
clone size: -
V gene: TRBV11-2

CDR3 protein: ASGRGGVNTEAF
J gene: TRBJ1-1
clone size: -
V gene: TRBV28

CDR3 protein: ASSVAEGGGWDSPLH
J gene: TRBJ1-6
clone size: -
V gene: TRBV9

CDR3 protein: ATSRDYLMGQGRGEQF
J gene: TRBJ2-1
clone size: -
V gene: TRBV15

CDR3 protein: ASSSPGLAGDSDTQY
J gene: TRBJ2-3
clone size: -
V gene: TRBV7-2

CDR3 protein: ASSPKGTGRDRSNQPQH
J gene: TRBJ1-5
clone size: -
V gene: TRBV23-1

CDR3 protein: ASTPWTGRNTEAF
J gene: TRBJ1-1
clone size: -
V gene: TRBV2

CDR3 protein: ASSKDSGNTEAF
J gene: TRBJ1-1
clone size: once
V gene: TRBV7-6

CDR3 protein: ASTPSGIWAEAF
J gene: TRBJ1-1
clone size: -
V gene: TRBV19

CDR3 protein: ASRGTGGKRNTEAF
J gene: TRBJ1-1
clone size: once
V gene: TRBV27

CDR3 protein: ASSAGTSGSMDTQY
J gene: TRBJ2-3
clone size: -
V gene: TRBV9

CDR3 protein: ASSLEGAVVNEQF
J gene: TRBJ2-1
clone size: once
V gene: TRBV28

CDR3 protein: ASSLAGGGSQNTQY
J gene: TRBJ2-3
clone size: -
V gene: TRBV5-1

CDR3 protein: ASSLIGVADTQY
J gene: TRBJ2-3
clone size: few
V gene: TRBV7-3